The rows below give T cell receptor beta chains drawn from one sample of a study of patients and donors after allogeneic stem cell transplantation. TCRdb itself ran the RT-PCR reads through MiXCR, one entry per CDR3 protein. This table has roughly 940,000 distinct CDR3 sequences, over 15% appearing once. The sequenced sample consisted of blood, either unsorted or a sorted T cell fraction (not recorded which). The receptors were sampled from a human donor who was either an allogeneic HSCT recipient or a stem cell or donor lymphocyte infusion donor (not recorded which). It is not recorded whose cells these are; they may come from a transplant donor. Each CDR3 is given with its conserved first and last residue. A D gene is named only where the DNA matches it firmly. Size is omitted from some rows. Given values are once, few, many or a class for expanded clones.

j_call d_call cdr3_length v_call clone_size cdr3_aa cdr3_nt
TRBJ2-7 . 15 TRBV12-3/TRBV12-4 . CASSLAGRLSFEQYF TGTGCCAGCAGTTTAGCGGGACGGCTTAGTTTCGAGCAGTACTTC
TRBJ2-3 . 14 TRBV12-3/TRBV12-4 many CASSLYLIPDTQYF TGTGCCAGCAGTCTCTATCTAATCCCAGATACGCAGTATTTT
TRBJ1-1 TRBD1 13 TRBV20-1 few CSARDREESEAFF TGCAGTGCTCGGGACAGGGAGGAAAGTGAAGCTTTCTTT
TRBJ2-2 . 12 TRBV24-1 . CATSDDPGELFF TGTGCCACCAGTGACGACCCCGGGGAGCTGTTTTTT
TRBJ1-2 . 15 TRBV7-7 few CASSLDRPGDYGYTF TGTGCTAGCAGCTTAGATCGCCCAGGGGACTATGGCTACACCTTC
TRBJ2-5 . 15 TRBV2 . CASSEAASGAETQYF TGTGCCAGCAGTGAAGCAGCATCAGGGGCAGAGACCCAGTACTTC
TRBJ1-1 . 15 TRBV5-1 . CASSGSGRANTEAFF TGCGCCAGCAGCGGATCAGGTCGGGCGAACACTGAAGCTTTCTTT
TRBJ2-7 . 13 TRBV7-8 . CASSLVGLSEQYF TGTGCCAGCAGCTTAGTCGGCCTCTCCGAGCAGTACTTC
TRBJ1-6 . 13 TRBV10-3 . CAIRQVENSPLHF TGTGCCATCAGGCAGGTCGAGAATTCACCCCTCCACTTT
TRBJ2-1 . 17 TRBV9 . CASSVGPGWNSYNEQFF TGTGCCAGCAGCGTAGGCCCAGGGTGGAACTCCTACAATGAGCAGTTCTTC
TRBJ2-5 . 14 TRBV7-7 . CASSLRLSPETQYF TGTGCTAGCAGTTTACGTTTGAGCCCAGAGACCCAGTACTTC
TRBJ1-1 . 15 TRBV5-1 . CATSSLDGRDTEAFF TGCGCCACCTCCTCTCTCGACGGGAGGGACACTGAAGCTTTCTTT
TRBJ2-6 . 15 TRBV20-1 few CSARLDNSGANVLTF TGCAGTGCTAGGCTAGACAACTCTGGGGCCAACGTCCTGACTTTC
TRBJ1-1 . 11 TRBV15 many CATSKNTEAFF TGTGCCACCAGCAAAAACACTGAAGCTTTCTTT
TRBJ2-1 TRBD2 17 TRBV12-3/TRBV12-4 few CASSSQLAPKGTNEQFF TGTGCCAGCAGTTCCCAACTAGCGCCGAAAGGTACCAATGAGCAGTTCTTC
TRBJ2-1 TRBD2 19 TRBV4-2 . CASSLGTSGGWSSYNEQFF TGTGCCAGCAGCCTAGGGACTAGCGGGGGCTGGAGCTCCTACAATGAGCAGTTCTTC
TRBJ2-7 . 12 TRBV20-1 . CSAKGKVAEQYF TGCAGTGCTAAGGGGAAGGTGGCCGAGCAGTACTTC
TRBJ2-1 TRBD2 16 TRBV3-1 . CASSQGTSGKYNEQFF TGTGCCAGCAGCCAAGGGACTAGCGGGAAGTACAATGAGCAGTTCTTC
TRBJ2-7 . 11 TRBV5-1 few CASRQGNEQYF TGCGCCAGCAGACAGGGAAACGAGCAGTACTTC
TRBJ1-1 . 10 TRBV2 . CASSDNEAFF TGTGCCAGCAGTGACAATGAAGCTTTCTTT
TRBJ2-5 . 14 TRBV3-1 few CASSQEPSQDDQYF TGTGCCAGCAGCCAAGAACCCTCTCAAGACGACCAGTACTTC
TRBJ1-2 . 17 TRBV7-9 few CASSPRPGQKDLYGYTF TGTGCCAGCAGCCCTAGACCGGGCCAAAAAGACCTCTATGGCTACACCTTC
TRBJ2-1 . 15 TRBV19 . CASSMWGSGGDEQFF TGTGCCAGTAGTATGTGGGGCAGCGGAGGGGATGAGCAGTTCTTC
TRBJ1-2 . 16 TRBV6-2/TRBV6-3 few CASSTAGPPANYGYTF TGTGCCAGCAGTACCGCAGGGCCTCCAGCTAACTATGGCTACACCTTC
TRBJ2-3 . 14 TRBV20-1 . CSARSRVGTDTQYF TGCAGTGCTAGGTCTAGGGTTGGCACAGATACGCAGTATTTT
TRBJ1-2 TRBD1 14 TRBV27 few CASSLEGAIGGYTF TGTGCCAGCAGTTTAGAGGGGGCGATAGGTGGCTACACCTTC
TRBJ1-5 . 15 TRBV20-1 few CSARDASQVNQPQHF TGCAGTGCTAGAGATGCTTCCCAGGTCAATCAGCCCCAGCATTTT
TRBJ2-7 . 14 TRBV7-9 . CASSLVGAVDEQYF TGTGCCAGCAGCTTAGTTGGGGCAGTCGACGAGCAGTACTTC
TRBJ1-5 TRBD1 16 TRBV19 . CASSIEGQGAFQPQHF TGTGCCAGTAGTATAGAAGGACAGGGGGCATTTCAGCCCCAGCATTTT
TRBJ1-1 . 14 TRBV25-1 . CASSEVGVDTEAFF TGTGCCAGCAGTGAAGTGGGGGTTGACACTGAAGCTTTCTTT
TRBJ2-1 TRBD1 15 TRBV20-1 . CSATDRDRGLWEQFF TGCAGTGCTACTGACCGGGACAGGGGGCTTTGGGAGCAGTTCTTC
TRBJ2-3 . 13 TRBV2 . CASSGQNTDTQYF TGTGCCAGCAGCGGTCAGAACACAGATACGCAGTATTTT